This note documents a single TCR beta chain sequence. Its antigen target is currently unknown. No much larger clone exists at a distance of one base, and base qualities are not known. In total, about 650 healthy bone marrow donors made up the cohort. Cohort members were all nominally healthy when sampled, although unrecorded immune exposures were likely present. The donor was CMV seropositive and belonged to the group of a few hundred seropositive cohort members. A peripheral blood sample was collected from each donor, and TCR beta sequencing was performed on peripheral blood mononuclear cells. Genomic DNA was extracted from the blood cell samples with the Qiagen DNeasy Blood Extraction Kit. This sample is part of a study of cytomegalovirus exposure and HLA in healthy donors (dated by TCRdb to about 2017). Regarding the research as a whole: An earlier analysis of under 600 of the donors reported 250 to 300 Gb of sequence data and roughly 110 million unique TCR beta sequences from 190 million or so T cells. Of the roughly 400 genotyped donors, more than 75% were placed in the genetic ancestry cluster associated with self-reported Caucasian donors. The T cell repertoires of under 700 subjects were profiled by immunosequencing and related to cytomegalovirus serostatus. All discovery cohort repertoires had been generated using a single sequencing platform. An earlier analysis of some 600 of the donors applied high-throughput TCR beta sequencing to assess whether each TCR beta V gene segment acted as functional or pseudogenic. Rather than using new phenotypic data, the later analysis identified candidate immune exposures from TCR beta sequences and from how often those sequences occurred across donors. A separate validation cohort of approximately 130 different subjects was used in addition to the roughly 640-subject first cohort. Because of strong linkage in the cohort, roughly five DR-DQ haplotypes were treated as single units for association and clustering. Both class I and class II loci were covered by HLA typing, at four-digit resolution. Genome-wide SNP genotypes for about three fifths of the roughly 670 donors were used in a later genetic analysis, which treated that subset as a discovery cohort. To predict cytomegalovirus infection status, the study brought together high-throughput TCR immunosequencing, statistical association of individual TCRs with disease status, and machine learning. Typing coverage varied by locus: about 620-630 donors for A, B, C, DRB1 and DQB1; roughly 500 for DQA1; 606 for DPA1; some 470 for DPB1. Among 350 to 400 genotyped donors of the cohort, an average of approximately 240,000 unique TCR beta nucleotide sequences were sequenced per donor, 15% to 20% of them non-productive. The study was designed to test whether signatures of past pathogen exposure could be identified by cataloging public T cell receptors. About 310 gigabases of sequencing data and tens of millions of unique TCR sequences were included in an early release covering several hundred HLA-typed donors. A later analysis re-analyzed previously published TCR beta repertoires from about 730 donors and added high-resolution HLA genotyping to study TCR occurrence patterns. Donor age, sex, ethnicity and CMV serostatus were compiled alongside the repertoire data.

Library preparation employed the immunoSEQ multiplex PCR assay. The multiplex PCR relied on a mix of 60 forward primers for TCR Vbeta segments and 13 reverse primers for TCR Jbeta segments. Amplification of the CDR3 region of rearranged TCR beta genes was performed with a multiplex PCR assay on genomic DNA. On the Illumina HiSeq System, the amplified TCR beta libraries were sequenced as 87-base-pair reads. The study's own analysis went as follows. A later analysis tallied around 87 million unique TCR beta chains across the 666 repertoires, and about 12 million of those chains were shared by two or more donors. Raw reads were error-corrected and collapsed into unique sequences with a nearest-neighbor algorithm that merged closely related sequences to remove PCR and sequencing errors. V, D and J gene segments were assigned by aligning CDR3 sequences to IMGT reference sequences. For a sequence to be retained, a match of at least six nucleotides to both a V gene segment and a J gene segment was required. A rearrangement was called productive if the CDR3 had no stop codons and remained in frame with V and J, and every other rearrangement was called non-productive. CDR3 was defined by IMGT convention, running from the second conserved V-encoded cysteine to the conserved J-encoded phenylalanine. The earlier analysis of fewer than 700 of the donors excluded sequences that lacked an unambiguous match to a single V gene segment. In an earlier analysis of 587 of the donors, V segments were called functional above 56.7% productive rearrangements and were called segregating when the between-donor standard deviation exceeded 5%. A statistical classification framework was developed to diagnose cytomegalovirus status using the catalog of TCR beta chain sequences. V and J gene assignment, in a later analysis, came from comparing TCR nucleotide sequences with IMGT/GENE-DB human TR gene sequences. In a later analysis, CDR3 sequences and most-parsimonious VDJ recombination scenarios were assigned using the TCRdist pipeline. In a later analysis, each TCR beta chain was defined by its CDR3 amino acid sequence together with its V-gene family, and reads lacking a unique V-gene family were excluded. To address suspected cross-contamination and a sequencing artifact, a later analysis removed roughly 580 highly shared, low-generation-probability nucleotide sequences. In a later analysis, a clonal expansion index for each public chain was calculated from normalized within-repertoire ranks of inferred template counts. In a later analysis, generation probabilities were computed using a VDJ recombination model fitted to out-of-frame rearrangements, and the results were checked against IGoR. A later analysis scored TCR-TCR, TCR-HLA and TCR-CMV co-occurrence with hypergeometric tests, applying a repertoire-size bias correction to TCR pairs. In a later analysis, false discovery rates were estimated by permuting HLA or CMV assignments 20 times. In a later analysis, co-occurring TCRs were grouped with DBSCAN, and TCRdist sequence similarity was added when clustering was performed within HLA-allele-positive subsets. Co-occurrence clustering excluded repertoires with fewer than 30,000 or more than 120,000 public chains, plus five with anomalous nucleotide sharing. TCRdb stores this immuneACCESS table with in-frame sequences only. Part of the clones is absent; in the studies checked, under half of the shortfall reflects unresolved V genes, and no reason is known for the rest. The V and J calls and clone size come from that table; D and trimming were worked out from the DNA. For this sample the table gives 150,000 to 200,000 clones, of which roughly 86% were detected only once. 3.4% of the sample is held by the ten biggest clonotypes.

What the research found in general, with its limitations: In a later analysis, several top co-occurrence clusters were reported to appear linked to parvovirus B19, influenza, CMV and Epstein-Barr virus. While some public TCRs were present in many individuals, most TCR sequences turned up only very rarely across donors. According to the authors, the approach could potentially be generalized to other disease states and immunological phenotypes. An association between a missense DCLRE1C variant and V-gene and J-gene trimming of TCR beta chains was found in a later genetic analysis and replicated in an independent cohort. In an earlier analysis of roughly 500 of the donors, most TCR beta V segments appeared in productive rearrangements about 87% or about 30% of the time, broadly matching IMGT annotations. The only immune exposure information available for the cohort was CMV serostatus. The classifier was reported to diagnose cytomegalovirus status with high specificity and sensitivity in both the original cohort and the validation cohort. In the study, about 150 TCR beta chains were listed as associated with cytomegalovirus. In a later analysis, the rate of TCR association differed among HLA loci, with DRB1 alleles having the most associated TCRs and HLA-C alleles having the fewest. A cluster of highly shared sequence variants was judged likely to be a technical artifact of the sequencing pipeline. The earlier analysis of around 600 of the donors excluded some 16 rarely observed V segments, including chromosome 9 orphons, because counts were too low. In a later analysis, HLA-associated TCR beta chains were found to be more clonally expanded and to have lower generation probabilities than equally common non-associated chains. Three of the identified cytomegalovirus-associated TCR beta chains were confirmed in vitro to be specific for cytomegalovirus antigens. A further reported finding was that TCR beta sequences accurately predicted the HLA-A and HLA-B alleles for most subjects in the first cohort. In a later genetic analysis, fewer N-insertions in productive TCRs were reported among donors in an Asian-associated ancestry cluster than the roughly 700-donor mean. In a later analysis, most CMV-associated TCR beta chains were found to appear HLA-restricted, with HLA associations seemingly driven largely by CMV exposure. Correlated functional status among segregating V segments might reflect linkage disequilibrium, but an unknown experimental factor could not be ruled out. A later analysis associated roughly 17,000 TCR beta sequences with specific HLA alleles at a false discovery rate of 0.05. Assigning TCR associations to individual alleles was difficult when HLA alleles, especially DR and DQ, strongly co-occurred. HLA typing was unavailable for some donors at each locus, so association tests used only the typed subset. Presence/absence analyses assumed roughly uniform sequencing depth across donors, an assumption that may not hold. This cohort had only TCR beta chains sequenced, and the lack of alpha or paired-chain data limited which features could be detected.

The TCR sequence derives from a man aged 35 to 55 in good health and CMV-seropositive. The sample comprised PBMCs.

The CDR3 loop reads CASSRGGRTNTEAFF. The DNA is TGTGCCAGCAGCCGCGGAGGGAGGACCAACACTGAAGCTTTCTTT. Here the chain combines TRBV7-9 and TRBJ1-1, with no confident D gene call. The CDR3 contains 15 residues, cysteine and phenylalanine counted. This entry keeps only the CDR3 DNA: 45 bases, framed from base 1. A distance of 15 bases separates the germline ends of V and J, which lose 5 bases and 2 bases respectively. Taken from the germline V gene (reference sequence), the CDR1 and CDR2 loops are SEHNR and FQNEAQ.